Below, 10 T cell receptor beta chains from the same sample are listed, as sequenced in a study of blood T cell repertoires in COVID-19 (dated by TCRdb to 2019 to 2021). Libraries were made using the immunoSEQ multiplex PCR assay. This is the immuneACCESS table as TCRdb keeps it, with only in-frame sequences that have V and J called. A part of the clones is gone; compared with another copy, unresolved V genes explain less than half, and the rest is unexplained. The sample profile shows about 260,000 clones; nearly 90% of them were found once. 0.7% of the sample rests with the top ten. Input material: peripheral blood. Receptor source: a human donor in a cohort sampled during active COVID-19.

The CDR3 is CASSYSRHKNTEAFF. The CDR3 nucleotides are TGTGCCAGCAGTTACTCGAGACACAAGAACACTGAAGCTTTCTTT. V gene TRBV6-6 combines with J gene TRBJ1-1; D gene unclear. This CDR3 has 15 residues. CDR1 is MNHNY, CDR2 SVGAGI, per germline (reference sequence). The V end lost 0 bases, the J end lost 1 base, and 9 bases lay between the germline ends.

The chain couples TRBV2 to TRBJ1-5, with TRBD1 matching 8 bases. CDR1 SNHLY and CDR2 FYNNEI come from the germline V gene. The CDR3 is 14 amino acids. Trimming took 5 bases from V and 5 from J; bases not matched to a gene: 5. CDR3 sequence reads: CASSLQGGHQPQHF. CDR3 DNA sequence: TGTGCCAGCAGTTTACAGGGGGGGCATCAGCCCCAGCATTTT.

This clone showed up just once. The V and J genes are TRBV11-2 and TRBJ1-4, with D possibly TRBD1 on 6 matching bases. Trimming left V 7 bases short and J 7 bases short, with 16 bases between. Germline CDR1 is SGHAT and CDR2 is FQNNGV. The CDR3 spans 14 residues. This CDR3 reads CASNEQGRFEKLFF. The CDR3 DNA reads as TGTGCCAGCAACGAACAGGGTCGGTTTGAAAAACTGTTTTTT. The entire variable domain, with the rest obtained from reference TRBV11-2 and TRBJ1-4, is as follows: EAGVAQSPRYKIIEKRQSVAFWCNPISGHATLYWYQQILGQGPKLLIQFQNNGVVDDSQLPKDRFSAERLKGVDSTLKIQPAKLEDSAVYLCASNEQGRFEKLFFGSGTQLSVL.

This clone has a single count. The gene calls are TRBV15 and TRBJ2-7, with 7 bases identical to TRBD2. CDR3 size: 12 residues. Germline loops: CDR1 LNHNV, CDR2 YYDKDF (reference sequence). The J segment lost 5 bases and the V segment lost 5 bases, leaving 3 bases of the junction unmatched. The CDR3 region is CATSLGGDEQYF. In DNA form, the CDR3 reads TGTGCCACCAGCCTGGGGGGGGACGAGCAGTACTTC.

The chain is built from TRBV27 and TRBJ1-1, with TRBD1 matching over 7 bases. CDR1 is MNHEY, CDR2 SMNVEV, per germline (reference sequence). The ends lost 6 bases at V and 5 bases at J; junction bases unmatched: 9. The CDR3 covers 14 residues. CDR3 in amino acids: CASSRQGEGTEAFF. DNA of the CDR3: TGTGCCAGCAGCCGACAGGGTGAGGGGACTGAAGCTTTCTTT.

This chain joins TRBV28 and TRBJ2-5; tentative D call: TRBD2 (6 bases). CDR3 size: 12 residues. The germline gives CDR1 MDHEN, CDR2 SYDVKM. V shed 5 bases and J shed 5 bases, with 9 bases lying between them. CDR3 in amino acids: CASSGGIETQYF. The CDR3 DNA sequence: TGTGCCAGCAGTGGGGGGATTGAGACCCAGTACTTC.

The CDR3 region has the DNA TGTGCCAGCTCACCCGGGACTAGCGGGAACAATGAGCAGTTCTTC. This sequence encodes CASSPGTSGNNEQFF. This chain links TRBV18 with TRBJ2-1, with TRBD2 matching 13 bases. CDR3 size: 15 residues. Germline CDR1 reads KGHSH; CDR2 reads LQKENI. J lost 5 bases, V lost 3 bases, and 1 base had no gene match.

The CDR3 DNA is TGTGCCAGCAGCCCAACGCAGGGGGCGATTGAAGCTTTCTTT. It yields the protein CASSPTQGAIEAFF. The rearrangement uses TRBV3-1 (or the pseudogene TRBV3-2) and TRBJ1-1; 8 bases are shared with TRBD1. Trimming took 4 bases from V and 7 from J; bases not matched to a gene: 8. The CDR3 has 14 amino acids. The germline CDR1 and CDR2 sequences are LGHDT and YNNKEL (reference sequence).

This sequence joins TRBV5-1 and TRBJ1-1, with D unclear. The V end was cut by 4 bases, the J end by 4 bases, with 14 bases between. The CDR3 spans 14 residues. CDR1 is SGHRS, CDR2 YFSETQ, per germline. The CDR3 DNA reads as TGCGCCAGCAGCCAACGGGGTTTGGGCACTGAAGCTTTCTTT. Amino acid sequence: CASSQRGLGTEAFF.

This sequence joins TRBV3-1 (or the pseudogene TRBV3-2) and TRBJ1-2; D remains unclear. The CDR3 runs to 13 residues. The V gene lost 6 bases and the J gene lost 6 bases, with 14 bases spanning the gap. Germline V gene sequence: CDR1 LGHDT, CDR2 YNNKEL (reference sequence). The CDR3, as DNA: TGTGCCAGCAGTCCCTCCAGATCCGATGGCTACACCTTC. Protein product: CASSPSRSDGYTF.